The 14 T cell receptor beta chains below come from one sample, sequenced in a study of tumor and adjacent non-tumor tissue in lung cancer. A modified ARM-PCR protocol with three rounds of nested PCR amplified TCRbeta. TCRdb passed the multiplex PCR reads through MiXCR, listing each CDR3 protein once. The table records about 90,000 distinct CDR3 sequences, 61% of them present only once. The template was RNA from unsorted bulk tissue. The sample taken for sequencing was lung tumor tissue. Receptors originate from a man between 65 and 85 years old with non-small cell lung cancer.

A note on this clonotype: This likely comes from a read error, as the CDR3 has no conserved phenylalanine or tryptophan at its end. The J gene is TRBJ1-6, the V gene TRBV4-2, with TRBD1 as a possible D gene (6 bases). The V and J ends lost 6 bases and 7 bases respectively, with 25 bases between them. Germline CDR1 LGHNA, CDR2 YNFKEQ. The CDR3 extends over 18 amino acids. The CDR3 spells CASRHDPLGGGGNSPLHL. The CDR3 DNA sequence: TGTGCCAGCAGACACGACCCCCTTGGAGGGGGAGGAAATTCACCCCTCCACTTG.

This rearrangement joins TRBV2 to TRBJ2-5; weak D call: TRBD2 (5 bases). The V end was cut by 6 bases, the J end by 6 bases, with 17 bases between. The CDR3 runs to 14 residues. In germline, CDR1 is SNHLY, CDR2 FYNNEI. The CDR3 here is CASRTGTSLQTQYF. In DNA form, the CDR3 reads TGTGCCAGCAGGACCGGAACTAGTTTGCAGACCCAGTACTTC.

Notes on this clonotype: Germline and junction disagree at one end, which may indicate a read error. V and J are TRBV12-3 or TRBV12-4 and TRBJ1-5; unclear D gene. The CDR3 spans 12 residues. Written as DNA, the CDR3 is TGTGACAGCAGCTTTCCAAATCAGCCCCAGCATTTT. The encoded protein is CDSSFPNQPQHF.

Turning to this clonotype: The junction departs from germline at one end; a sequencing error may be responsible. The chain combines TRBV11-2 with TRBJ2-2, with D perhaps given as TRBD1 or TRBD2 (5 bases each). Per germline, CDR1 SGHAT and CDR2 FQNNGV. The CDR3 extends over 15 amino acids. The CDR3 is CASSLLRGSTGKLVF. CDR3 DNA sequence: TGTGCCAGCAGCTTATTAAGGGGTAGCACCGGGAAGCTGGTTTTC.

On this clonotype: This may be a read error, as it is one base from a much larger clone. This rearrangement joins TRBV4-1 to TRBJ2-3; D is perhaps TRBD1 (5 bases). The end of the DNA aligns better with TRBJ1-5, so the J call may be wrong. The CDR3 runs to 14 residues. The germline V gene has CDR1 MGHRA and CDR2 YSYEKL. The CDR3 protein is CASSRTQDTDTQHF. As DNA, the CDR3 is TGCGCCAGCAGCAGGACCCAGGACACAGATACGCAGCATTTT.

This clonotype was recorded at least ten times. The DNA for the CDR3 is TGTGCCAGCAGTTTCAGGTTGCATCAGCCCCAGCATTTT. Translation gives CASSFRLHQPQHF. The gene calls are TRBV28 and TRBJ1-5; no reliable D call. V lost 3 bases, J lost 5 bases, and 8 bases lay in between. CDR1 and CDR2 (germline): MDHEN, SYDVKM. CDR3 length: 13 amino acids.

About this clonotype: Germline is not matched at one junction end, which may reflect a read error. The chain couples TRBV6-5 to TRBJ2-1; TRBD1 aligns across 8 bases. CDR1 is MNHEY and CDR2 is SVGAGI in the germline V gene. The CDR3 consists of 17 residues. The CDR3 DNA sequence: TGTGCCAGCAGTTACTCCCGGACAGGGTTTTCGGGCAATAAGCAGTTCTTC. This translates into CASSYSRTGFSGNKQFF.

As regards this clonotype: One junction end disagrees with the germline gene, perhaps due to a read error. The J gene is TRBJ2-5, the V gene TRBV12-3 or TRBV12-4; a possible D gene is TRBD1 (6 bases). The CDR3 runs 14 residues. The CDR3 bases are TGTGCCAGCACCCCCCATGGGGGACAAGAGAGCCAGTGCTTC. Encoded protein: CASTPHGGQESQCF.

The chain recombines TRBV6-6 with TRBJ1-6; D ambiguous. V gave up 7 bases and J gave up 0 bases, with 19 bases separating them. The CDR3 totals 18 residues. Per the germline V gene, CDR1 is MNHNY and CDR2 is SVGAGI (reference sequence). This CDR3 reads CASTPTDGANSYNSPLHF. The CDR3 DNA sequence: TGTGCCAGCACCCCCACGGATGGTGCGAACTCCTATAATTCACCCCTCCACTTT.

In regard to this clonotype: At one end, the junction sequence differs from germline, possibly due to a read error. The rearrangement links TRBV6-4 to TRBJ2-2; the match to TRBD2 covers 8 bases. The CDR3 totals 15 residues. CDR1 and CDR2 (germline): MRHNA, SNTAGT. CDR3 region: CASSPGGGEHRGAVF. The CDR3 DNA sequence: TGTGCCAGCAGTCCCGGGGGGGGAGAACACCGGGGAGCTGTTTTT.

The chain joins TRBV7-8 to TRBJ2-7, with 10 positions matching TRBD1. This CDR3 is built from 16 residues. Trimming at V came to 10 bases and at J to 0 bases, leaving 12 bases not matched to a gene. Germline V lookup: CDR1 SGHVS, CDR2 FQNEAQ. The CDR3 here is CATLRTRDRGSYEQYF. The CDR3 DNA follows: TGTGCCACCCTCAGAACCCGGGACAGGGGCTCCTACGAGCAGTACTTC. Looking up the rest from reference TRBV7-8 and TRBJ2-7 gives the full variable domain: GAGVSQSPRYKVAKRGQDVALRCDPISGHVSLFWYQQALGQGPEFLTYFQNEAQLDKSGLPSDRFFAERPEGSVSTLKIQRTQQEDSAVYLCATLRTRDRGSYEQYFGPGTRLTVT.

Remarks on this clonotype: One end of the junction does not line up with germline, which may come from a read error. The CDR3 DNA reads TGTGCCAGCAGCCGGGGGAGGGGCACAGATGCGCAGTATTTT. This sequence encodes CASSRGRGTDAQYF. V gene TRBV5-4 combines with J gene TRBJ2-3; 7 bases map to TRBD2. CDR1 is SGHNT and CDR2 is YYREEE in the germline V gene (reference sequence). This CDR3 is 14 amino acids long.

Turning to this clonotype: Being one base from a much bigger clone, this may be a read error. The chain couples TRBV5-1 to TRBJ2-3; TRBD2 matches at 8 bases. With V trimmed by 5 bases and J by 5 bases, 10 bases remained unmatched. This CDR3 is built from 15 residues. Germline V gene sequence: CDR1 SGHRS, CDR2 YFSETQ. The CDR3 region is CASSWSSGDGDTQYF. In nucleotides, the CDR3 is TGCGCCAGCAGTTGGAGTAGCGGGGACGGAGATACGCAGTATTTT.

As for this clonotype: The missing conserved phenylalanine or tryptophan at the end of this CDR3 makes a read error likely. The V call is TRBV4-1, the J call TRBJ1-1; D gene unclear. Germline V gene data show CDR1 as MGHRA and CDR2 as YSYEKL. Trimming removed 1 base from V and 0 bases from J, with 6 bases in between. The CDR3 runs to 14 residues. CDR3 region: CASSQGFVNTEAFI. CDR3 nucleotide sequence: TGCGCCAGCAGCCAAGGATTCGTGAACACTGAAGCTTTCATT.